These 7 T cell receptor beta chains originate from one sample sequenced in a study of somatic mutations in cytotoxic T cells in rheumatoid arthritis. Profiled with immunoSEQ multiplex PCR; TCRdb holds only in-frame clones, not every one. The repertoire holds 17,000 or so clones, with about 80% as singletons. Sequencing used CD8+ T cells sorted from blood. All receptors come from an adult with rheumatoid arthritis.

This rearrangement joins TRBV5-6 to TRBJ1-2, with D hard to call. Germline CDR1 is SGHDT and CDR2 is YYEEEE. V dropped 2 bases and J dropped 0 bases, with 14 bases sitting between them. The CDR3 runs to 16 residues. The chain's CDR3 is CASSFFPLEANYGYTF. DNA of the CDR3: TGTGCCAGCAGCTTCTTCCCACTGGAAGCTAACTATGGCTACACCTTC.

The rearrangement uses TRBV19 and TRBJ2-5, with no clear D. This CDR3 has 11 residues. From germline, CDR1 is LNHDA and CDR2 SQIVND (reference sequence). The V gene lost 6 bases and the J gene lost 5 bases, with 7 bases spanning the gap. The CDR3 loop is CASSPGETQYF. Here the CDR3 DNA reads TGTGCCAGTAGCCCGGGTGAGACCCAGTACTTC.

The J gene is TRBJ1-5, the V gene TRBV30, with D possibly being TRBD1 (5 bases). This CDR3 is built from 15 residues. Looked up from germline, CDR1 is GTSNPN and CDR2 is SVGIG (reference sequence). The ends were cut back, 2 bases at V and 3 bases at J, with 14 bases in the middle. CDR3 loop: CAWSKGSGVNQPQHF. In nucleotides, the CDR3 is TGTGCCTGGAGTAAGGGGTCGGGGGTCAATCAGCCCCAGCATTTT.

This chain joins TRBV27 and TRBJ1-5; D uncertain. Deletions cut 0 bases from V and 1 base from J, with 7 bases between. Per the germline V gene, CDR1 is MNHEY and CDR2 is SMNVEV (reference sequence). CDR3 length: 15 amino acids. CDR3 bases: TGTGCCAGCAGTTTATCCGGGATGAGCAATCAGCCCCAGCATTTT. This encodes CASSLSGMSNQPQHF.

The gene calls are TRBV7-9 and TRBJ2-1; D may be TRBD2 (5 bases). Germline values: CDR1 SEHNR, CDR2 FQNEAQ (reference sequence). The CDR3 length is 11 residues. Deletions cut 4 bases from V and 9 bases from J, with 7 bases between. In nucleotides, the CDR3 is TGTGCCAGCAGCTCAGGAGGTGAGCAGTTCTTC. Protein product: CASSSGGEQFF.

The chain employs TRBV5-1 and TRBJ2-7, with 8 bases identical to TRBD2. The CDR3 contains 15 residues. Trimming removed 0 bases from V and 5 bases from J; junction bases left unmatched: 7. Germline CDR1 and CDR2: SGHRS and YFSETQ. CDR3 sequence (DNA): TGCGCCAGCAGCTTGGCGGCCGGGGGGGCCGACGAGCAGTACTTC. Protein: CASSLAAGGADEQYF.

This chain links TRBV6-5 with TRBJ2-5, with D uncertain. Germline V gene data show CDR1 as MNHEY and CDR2 as SVGAGI. CDR3 length: 15 residues. V shed 0 bases and J shed 2 bases, with 10 bases lying between them. The CDR3 spells CASSYSVEFQETQYF. For the CDR3, the DNA is TGTGCCAGCAGTTACTCTGTAGAATTTCAAGAGACCCAGTACTTC.